The rows below give T cell receptor beta chains drawn from one sample of a study of blood T cell repertoires in COVID-19. TCRdb's table, derived via immunoSEQ multiplex PCR, lists solely in-frame clones and lacks some. The table shows some 190,000 clones, with about 80% occurring only once. Sequencing was done on a sample of peripheral blood. These receptors were obtained from a woman between 45 and 60 years old with active or convalescent COVID-19. Each CDR3 is given with its conserved first and last residue. A D gene is named only where the DNA matches it firmly. Clone size is stated in some rows and not others, as once, few, many or a class when expanded.

J | V | size | D | CDR3 | DNA
TRBJ1-2 | TRBV5-6 | NA | NA | CASSLVDTSNYGYTF | TGTGCCAGCAGCTTGGTTGACACCTCTAACTATGGCTACACCTTC
TRBJ2-7 | TRBV11-2 | NA | TRBD2 | CASSWSGASSYEQYF | TGTGCCAGCAGCTGGAGCGGGGCGAGCTCCTACGAGCAGTACTTC
TRBJ2-1 | TRBV3-1/TRBV3-2 | NA | NA | CASSQDWGSHNEQFF | TGTGCCAGCAGCCAAGATTGGGGCAGCCACAATGAGCAGTTCTTC
TRBJ1-3 | TRBV6-1 | NA | NA | CASSGQALNSGNTIYF | TGTGCCAGCAGTGGACAGGCCCTTAACTCTGGAAACACCATATATTTT
TRBJ1-6 | TRBV30 | few | NA | CAWSGGGGDSPLHF | TGTGCCTGGAGTGGAGGAGGGGGGGATTCACCCCTCCACTTT
TRBJ1-2 | TRBV18 | NA | NA | CASSPQPGTRFLNYGYTF | TGTGCCAGCTCGCCCCAGCCGGGGACTCGCTTTCTTAACTATGGCTACACCTTC
TRBJ1-2 | TRBV5-1 | NA | NA | CASSPNRGGYTF | TGCGCCAGCAGCCCCAACCGGGGGGGCTACACCTTC
TRBJ2-3 | TRBV25-1 | NA | TRBD2 | CASTAGVSTDTQYF | TGTGCCAGCACCGCGGGGGTTAGCACAGATACGCAGTATTTT
TRBJ1-6 | TRBV30 | NA | NA | CAWRGLSSYNSPLHF | TGTGCCTGGAGGGGACTAAGCTCCTATAATTCACCCCTCCACTTT
TRBJ1-6 | TRBV7-2 | NA | TRBD1 | CASSLGGTGGSYSPLHF | TGTGCCAGCAGCTTAGGAGGGACAGGGGGAAGTTACTCACCCCTCCACTTT
TRBJ1-2 | TRBV12-3/TRBV12-4 | few | NA | CASSLELHYGYTF | TGTGCCAGCAGTTTAGAGCTGCACTATGGCTACACCTTC
TRBJ1-1 | TRBV7-3 | NA | TRBD1 | CASSSDRVNEAFF | TGTGCCAGCAGCTCCGACAGGGTGAATGAAGCTTTCTTT
TRBJ2-3 | TRBV19 | NA | TRBD2 | CASSIAAGVVDTQYF | TGTGCCAGTAGTATCGCGGCGGGGGTTGTCGATACGCAGTATTTT
TRBJ2-5 | TRBV6-5 | NA | NA | CASSYSGRETQYF | TGTGCCAGCAGTTACTCGGGGAGGGAGACCCAGTACTTC
TRBJ1-2 | TRBV5-1 | few | NA | CASSQDSRHGYTF | TGCGCCAGCAGCCAGGACAGTCGCCATGGCTACACCTTC
TRBJ2-1 | TRBV6-1 | NA | NA | CASSEVRNEQFF | TGTGCCAGCAGTGAAGTGAGGAATGAGCAGTTCTTC
TRBJ2-4 | TRBV30 | NA | NA | CAWSVGAENIQYF | TGTGCCTGGAGTGTAGGGGCCGAAAACATTCAGTACTTC
TRBJ2-1 | TRBV5-1 | NA | TRBD1 | CASTLGTARGNEQFF | TGCGCCAGCACCCTCGGGACAGCGAGGGGGAATGAGCAGTTCTTC
TRBJ1-1 | TRBV5-1 | NA | NA | CASSLEGRPEGEAFF | TGCGCCAGCAGCTTGGAGGGAAGGCCTGAGGGTGAAGCTTTCTTT
TRBJ1-5 | TRBV1 | NA | NA | CTSRVPYQGNQPQHF | TGCACCAGCAGGGTACCCTACCAGGGGAATCAGCCCCAGCATTTT
TRBJ2-7 | TRBV5-4 | NA | NA | CASSLGPTGYEQYF | TGTGCCAGCAGCTTGGGCCCCACAGGTTACGAGCAGTACTTC
TRBJ2-5 | TRBV28 | NA | TRBD1 | CASSLHRGETQYF | TGTGCCAGCAGTTTACACAGGGGGGAGACCCAGTACTTC
TRBJ1-1 | TRBV29-1 | NA | TRBD1 | CSVEEGAGGTEAFF | TGCAGCGTTGAAGAGGGGGCAGGGGGCACTGAAGCTTTCTTT
TRBJ1-1 | TRBV30 | few | NA | CAWSVSRRNTEAFF | TGTGCCTGGAGTGTGTCCAGGCGTAACACTGAAGCTTTCTTT
TRBJ2-3 | TRBV25-1 | NA | TRBD1 | CASSESIQGAHTDTQYF | TGTGCCAGCAGTGAATCAATACAGGGGGCACACACAGATACGCAGTATTTT
TRBJ1-1 | TRBV5-4 | NA | NA | CASSLEANRGTEAFF | TGTGCCAGCAGCTTGGAAGCAAACCGGGGGACTGAAGCTTTCTTT
TRBJ1-1 | TRBV18 | few | TRBD1 | CASSPQGQGASTEAFF | TGTGCCAGCTCACCACAAGGACAGGGGGCATCAACTGAAGCTTTCTTT
TRBJ2-3 | TRBV7-2 | NA | NA | CASSLGGRGNTDTQYF | TGTGCCAGCAGCTTAGGCGGTCGGGGGAACACAGATACGCAGTATTTT
TRBJ1-5 | TRBV10-3 | NA | TRBD1 | CAISATGTVNQPQHF | TGTGCCATCAGTGCTACCGGGACAGTCAATCAGCCCCAGCATTTT
TRBJ2-3 | TRBV2 | NA | TRBD2 | CASNLRGARTDTQYF | TGTGCCAGCAACCTGCGGGGGGCCCGCACAGATACGCAGTATTTT